The table lists the clone carrying this T cell receptor (beta chain) with a count of one. Its specificity is unknown. The data belong to a study of beta chain features in type 1 diabetes. At the level of the study: Across every sample, 85 million to 120 million sorted cells were examined in total. General study points: There was a moderate but significant shortening of TCRB CDR3s in all four CD4+ subsets of Type 1 diabetes patients.

Trimming stripped 1 base from V and 9 bases from J, with 18 bases between. The CDR3 is made up of 15 amino acids. CDR1 is MDHEN and CDR2 is SYDVKM in the germline V gene. Reverse transcription of all isolated RNA meant that expressed TCRB transcripts were sequenced. TCRdb's table, derived via immunoSEQ multiplex PCR, lists solely in-frame clones and lacks some. The table records some 700,000 clones, roughly an eighth of them present only once. Material for sequencing was naive CD4+ T cells from blood. The chain carries TRBV28 and TRBJ2-5, with D tentatively TRBD2 (6 bases). The sequence was collected from a man between 18 and 29 years old with type 1 diabetes. Here the CDR3 reads CASSLLYEDTGAQYF. CDR3 DNA: TGTGCCAGCAGTTTATTATACGAGGATACGGGGGCCCAGTACTTC.